This T cell receptor beta chain was sequenced during a study of blood T cell repertoires in COVID-19. The repertoire was sequenced with immunoSEQ multiplex PCR; TCRdb's copy has only in-frame clones and lacks some. The sample yields approximately 220,000 clones, 65% to 90% seen once. This clone was picked up a small number of times. This CDR3 has 13 residues. Germline CDR1 and CDR2: SGHTA and FQGNSA. V lost 5 bases to trimming and J lost 1 base, with 8 bases between them. This clonotype was sampled from a woman aged 40 to 50 with acute COVID-19. The material sequenced was PBMCs or T cells enriched from blood (not recorded which). This chain links TRBV7-2 with TRBJ1-1; D is unclear. Here the CDR3 DNA reads TGTGCCAGCAGCCGGATAGCGAACACTGAAGCTTTCTTT. As protein: CASSRIANTEAFF.